These 20 T cell receptor beta chains share one sample of origin, sequenced in a study of cytomegalovirus exposure and HLA in healthy donors. Primers: 60 Vbeta forward and 13 Jbeta reverse. Clones were sequenced by immunoSEQ multiplex PCR, and TCRdb holds only the in-frame ones, with some missing. Among some 130,000 clones listed, about 70% were seen once. The sample consisted of PBMCs. The receptors come from a man between 35 and 55 years old in good health and CMV-seronegative.

The chain couples TRBV21-1 to TRBJ2-7; TRBD2 was called by the table and not checked on the DNA. TRBV21-1 is reported as a pseudogene. CDR3 size: 16 residues. In DNA, the CDR3 is TGTGCCAGCAGCAAACAGGGACTAGCGGGGTTTTACGAGCAGTACTTC. Protein sequence: CASSKQGLAGFYEQYF.

This clone turned up a few times. The chain is built from TRBV9 and TRBJ1-6; 8 bases are shared with TRBD1. This CDR3 is built from 15 residues. Germline lookup yields CDR1 SGDLS and CDR2 YYNGEE. V trimming: 3 bases; J trimming: 9 bases; junction bases outside the gene matches: 8. The CDR3 DNA is TGTGCCAGCAGCGACGGACAGGGCGGGCGTTCACCCCTCCACTTT. Its protein product is CASSDGQGGRSPLHF.

The chain recombines TRBV19 with TRBJ1-4; the D is unclear. Trimming pared 5 bases from V and 8 bases from J, leaving 9 bases between. This CDR3 is built from 12 residues. The germline CDR1 and CDR2 sequences are LNHDA and SQIVND (reference sequence). The CDR3 loop reads CASSSLGEKLFF. The CDR3 bases are TGTGCCAGTAGTTCACTAGGGGAAAAACTGTTTTTT. The whole variable domain, remainder taken from reference TRBV19 and TRBJ1-4, is DGGITQSPKYLFRKEGQNVTLSCEQNLNHDAMYWYRQDPGQGLRLIYYSQIVNDFQKGDIAEGYSVSREKKESFPLTVTSAQKNPTAFYLCASSSLGEKLFFGSGTQLSVL.

V usage is TRBV5-1 and J usage is TRBJ1-4; 7 bases map to TRBD1. CDR3 size: 14 residues. V was pared by 6 bases and J by 8 bases, with 10 bases of the junction left unmatched. CDR1 is SGHRS, CDR2 YFSETQ, per germline. The CDR3 sequence is CASKLEGAVEKLFF. The DNA of the CDR3 is TGCGCCAGCAAGTTGGAGGGGGCGGTCGAAAAACTGTTTTTT.

The J gene is TRBJ2-1, the V gene TRBV7-3, with TRBD2 identical over 7 bases. The CDR3 spans 16 residues. Germline-derived CDR1 and CDR2 are SGHTA and FQGTGA. The J segment lost 6 bases and the V segment lost 2 bases, leaving 10 bases of the junction unmatched. CDR3 nucleotides: TGTGCCAGCAGCTTAGAAGCCCCGGGGGGAAGCAATGAGCAGTTCTTC. It is translated as CASSLEAPGGSNEQFF.

This clone was seen just once. This chain uses TRBV27 with TRBJ2-3; no clear D gene. This CDR3 spans 15 amino acids. The ends were cut back, 6 bases at V and 0 bases at J, with 13 bases in the middle. Germline CDR1 reads MNHEY; CDR2 reads SMNVEV (reference sequence). CDR3: CASSVGSSSTDTQYF. The DNA of the CDR3 is TGTGCCAGCAGCGTCGGTAGCAGCAGCACAGATACGCAGTATTTT.

This clone was seen only once. The J gene is TRBJ2-7, the V gene TRBV11-3; maybe TRBD2 (6 bases). CDR1 and CDR2 (germline): SGHNT, YENEEA. This CDR3 comprises 13 residues. The V and J ends lost 2 bases and 6 bases respectively, with 11 bases between them. The CDR3: CASSLLGGGEQYF. The CDR3 bases are TGTGCCAGCAGCTTACTGGGGGGAGGCGAGCAGTACTTC.

This rearrangement joins TRBV30 to TRBJ1-6; D is possibly TRBD1 (5 bases). In germline, CDR1 is GTSNPN, CDR2 SVGIG (reference sequence). Between the trimmed V and J ends, which lost 1 base and 5 bases, there was a span of 9 bases. The CDR3 has 14 residues. CDR3 protein: CAWSGGLHNSPLHF. The CDR3 region has the DNA TGTGCCTGGAGTGGGGGACTCCATAATTCACCCCTCCACTTT. Looking up the rest from reference TRBV30 and TRBJ1-6 gives the full variable domain: SQTIHQWPATLVQPVGSPLSLECTVEGTSNPNLYWYRQAAGRGLQLLFYSVGIGQISSEVPQNLSASRPQDRQFILSSKKLLLSDSGFYLCAWSGGLHNSPLHFGNGTRLTVT.

The CDR3 DNA follows: TGTGCCAGCAGCTCCAGGGCTCTAGCCAAAAACATTCAGTACTTC. Translated, it gives CASSSRALAKNIQYF. The gene calls are TRBV11-1 and TRBJ2-4, with D tentatively TRBD1 (5 bases). The germline V gene has CDR1 SGHAT and CDR2 FQDESV (reference sequence). The CDR3 has 15 residues. V was clipped by 4 bases and J by 0 bases, with 10 bases between them.

This clone was seen a few times. This sequence joins TRBV30 and TRBJ2-2; 8 nucleotides align to TRBD2. The CDR3 is 13 residues long. V trimming: 1 base; J trimming: 6 bases; junction bases outside the gene matches: 1. CDR1 and CDR2 (germline): GTSNPN, SVGIG (reference sequence). CDR3 coding DNA: TGTGCCTGGAGTGCGGGGGGGGCCGGGGAGCTGTTTTTT. It yields the protein CAWSAGGAGELFF.

The CDR3 nucleotides are TGCGCCAGCAGCCTCACGACGGTGGGAGATGGCTACACCTTC. As protein: CASSLTTVGDGYTF. The chain has TRBV4-1 and TRBJ1-2; no reliable D call. V dropped 4 bases and J dropped 6 bases, with 15 bases sitting between them. In germline, CDR1 is MGHRA, CDR2 YSYEKL. This CDR3 region has 14 residues.

The chain combines TRBV9 with TRBJ1-2; D is possibly TRBD1 (5 bases). This CDR3 spans 15 amino acids. V was cut by 0 bases and J by 3 bases, with 12 bases left in between. Per the germline V gene, CDR1 is SGDLS and CDR2 is YYNGEE. The DNA for the CDR3 is TGTGCCAGCAGCGTAGGAGGGACGGGAGACTATGGCTACACCTTC. It specifies CASSVGGTGDYGYTF.

V is TRBV2 and J is TRBJ2-7; 10 nucleotides match TRBD2. The germline gives CDR1 SNHLY, CDR2 FYNNEI. V dropped 6 bases and J dropped 4; count of bases not matched to a gene: 9. The CDR3 is 15 residues long. The CDR3 sequence: CASSASGGAWYEQYF. As DNA, the CDR3 is TGTGCCAGCAGCGCGAGCGGGGGGGCCTGGTACGAGCAGTACTTC.

The chain is built from TRBV2 and TRBJ1-4; the D is unclear. CDR1 is SNHLY, CDR2 FYNNEI, per germline. Trimming removed 8 bases from V and 8 bases from J, with 9 bases in between. The CDR3 contains 11 residues. In nucleotides, the CDR3 is TGTGCCAGCCAACTGTTAGAAAAACTGTTTTTT. It codes for CASQLLEKLFF.

J is TRBJ1-5 and V is TRBV4-1, with TRBD1 matching 9 bases. Trimming at V came to 4 bases and at J to 3 bases, leaving 4 bases not matched to a gene. Germline V lookup: CDR1 MGHRA, CDR2 YSYEKL. This CDR3 region has 15 residues. CDR3 in DNA: TGCGCCAGCAGCCGGGACAGGGCAATCAATCAGCCCCAGCATTTT. Protein: CASSRDRAINQPQHF.

This chain connects TRBV7-9 to TRBJ2-7; 8 bases match TRBD2. Germline V CDR1 and CDR2: SEHNR, FQNEAQ (reference sequence). J lost 3 bases, V lost 4 bases, and 5 bases had no gene match. CDR3 length: 14 residues. CDR3 in amino acids: CASSSFREGYEQYF. The CDR3, as DNA: TGTGCCAGCAGCTCCTTTCGGGAGGGCTACGAGCAGTACTTC.

This chain connects TRBV5-1 to TRBJ2-5; D call uncertain. The V gene lost 2 bases and the J gene lost 13 bases, with 6 bases spanning the gap. The length of the CDR3 is 9 residues. From germline, CDR1 is SGHRS and CDR2 YFSETQ. CDR3 sequence: CASSFLSYF. Here the CDR3 DNA reads TGCGCCAGCAGCTTCCTATCGTACTTC.

The rearrangement uses TRBV7-2 and TRBJ2-7; D remains ambiguous. Trimming left V 2 bases short and J 3 bases short, with 11 bases between. CDR3 size: 14 residues. CDR1 and CDR2 from the germline V gene are SGHTA and FQGNSA. In DNA form, the CDR3 reads TGTGCCAGCAGCTTATTTGGGCTAAGCTACGAGCAGTACTTC. Its translation is CASSLFGLSYEQYF.

The rearrangement uses TRBV4-1 and TRBJ2-3, with TRBD2 matching 13 bases. The trim removed 0 bases at V and 5 bases at J, leaving 8 bases unmatched. Per germline, CDR1 MGHRA and CDR2 YSYEKL. The CDR3 has 18 residues. CDR3 residues: CASSQDRTSGRGVDTQYF. The CDR3, as DNA: TGCGCCAGCAGCCAAGATAGGACTAGCGGGAGAGGAGTAGATACGCAGTATTTT.

The table lists this clone with a count of one. The gene calls are TRBV6-6 and TRBJ2-5, with 9 bases fitting TRBD2. The V and J ends lost 2 bases and 5 bases, in that order; junction bases with no gene match: 9. This CDR3 has 16 residues. Germline CDR1 and CDR2: MNHNY and SVGAGI (reference sequence). The CDR3 loop is CASSYAPGLAKETQYF. The DNA for the CDR3 is TGTGCCAGCAGTTACGCTCCGGGACTAGCTAAGGAGACCCAGTACTTC.